A selection of T cell receptor beta chains follows, all from one sample in a study of breast tumors, draining lymph nodes, adjacent tissues. TCRdb recomputed calls from the multiplex PCR reads with MiXCR, one row per CDR3 protein. The sample consists of 180,000 or so distinct CDR3 sequences, over 25% of them appearing once. The sample taken for sequencing was axillary lymph node tissue. The receptors here all came from a female donor with breast cancer. Some clones in this sample may be carry-over from other donors' samples. CDR3s leave out the opening cysteine and the closing phenylalanine or tryptophan. D genes are given only for firm matches.

V	length	J	D	CDR3
TRBV4-1	12	TRBJ1-1	-	ASSYPGANTEAF
TRBV7-8	13	TRBJ2-1	-	ASSSGYGSYNEQF
TRBV19	13	TRBJ2-1	TRBD2	ASSIAASGDNEQF
TRBV18	14	TRBJ2-1	-	ASSPGDSGLYNEQF
TRBV7-2	11	TRBJ2-1	-	ASSSLIEGEQF
TRBV4-1	13	TRBJ1-2	-	ASRDPSGYSYGYT
TRBV19	12	TRBJ1-2	TRBD1	ASSREGANYGYT
TRBV7-8	13	TRBJ2-3	TRBD2	ASSFSGRITDTQY
TRBV7-9	17	TRBJ2-7	TRBD1	ASSLGDWRVGTAYYEQY
TRBV19	10	TRBJ1-3	-	ASSIGGNTIY
TRBV20-1	11	TRBJ2-7	-	SARYGGSYEQY
TRBV5-6	13	TRBJ2-5	-	ASSLYWQGGGTQY
TRBV20-1	15	TRBJ1-3	-	SARDQSEGQGRNTIY
TRBV7-2	12	TRBJ2-1	-	ASSLLASSNEQF
TRBV7-3	18	TRBJ1-5	-	ASSFRLKGGGIRTDQPQH
TRBV29-1	15	TRBJ2-3	TRBD2	SVGTSGKGSSYNEQY
TRBV11-2	12	TRBJ2-5	-	ASSQELTRETQY
TRBV4-2	11	TRBJ2-7	-	ASSQEQRYEQY
TRBV3-1	12	TRBJ2-1	-	ASGSDQGGDEQF
TRBV5-4	13	TRBJ2-5	-	ASSGGSAIQETQY
TRBV11-2	16	TRBJ1-2	TRBD1	ASSSPGTGGKSRYGYT
TRBV2	13	TRBJ2-2	-	ASVQGLANTGELF
TRBV5-6	11	TRBJ1-5	-	ASSSQEKQPQH
TRBV20-1	12	TRBJ1-6	TRBD1	SARTGQGNSPLH
TRBV6-1	11	TRBJ2-3	-	ASSEGGSDTQY
TRBV28	16	TRBJ2-6	-	ASSRRMFDPSGANVLT
TRBV4-3	17	TRBJ2-2	-	ASSQAKAASFPSTGELF
TRBV7-3	14	TRBJ2-5	-	ASSFVGHPEVETQY
TRBV4-3	13	TRBJ2-7	TRBD2	ASSQEAGVNYEQY
TRBV20-1	11	TRBJ1-5	-	SAREGAGQPQH
TRBV5-5	13	TRBJ2-3	TRBD2	ASSLAGGALDTQY
TRBV3-1	14	TRBJ2-2	-	ASRDSGASNTGELF
TRBV9	14	TRBJ1-2	TRBD1	ASSSHKGQGKYGYT
TRBV10-2	14	TRBJ1-5	TRBD1	ASSDGTGGGNQPQH
TRBV25-1	12	TRBJ1-5	-	ASSWGRGNQPQH
TRBV3-1	11	TRBJ2-1	-	ASSHLLPNEQF
TRBV20-1	15	TRBJ2-3	-	SARLGLQAVSTDTQY
TRBV7-2	12	TRBJ1-5	-	ASSFSGGNQPQH
TRBV7-9	14	TRBJ1-2	-	ASSSGSTGFVYGYT
TRBV29-1	17	TRBJ2-1	TRBD2	SVLPYVSTSGRTRDEQF
TRBV20-1	11	TRBJ2-7	TRBD2	SAGTSVTYEQY
TRBV18	11	TRBJ2-5	-	ASSPGSQETQY
TRBV5-1	13	TRBJ2-1	TRBD2	ASSLRGGSYNEQF
TRBV9	12	TRBJ2-7	-	ASSEEGGSDEQY
TRBV27	12	TRBJ2-7	-	ASSLVSDSYEQY
TRBV11-2	13	TRBJ2-1	TRBD2	ASSTLAGAYNEQF
TRBV30	14	TRBJ2-2	-	AWRWSGKTNTGELF
TRBV5-5	12	TRBJ2-2	-	ASSKLDTPGEPF
TRBV20-1	13	TRBJ2-5	TRBD1	SATTPDRGWETQY
TRBV6-6	14	TRBJ2-3	-	ASSYSSAASTDTQY
TRBV5-6	13	TRBJ2-7	TRBD1	ASSLGTGRSYEQY
TRBV10-3	10	TRBJ1-2	-	AISAGQYGYT
TRBV28	12	TRBJ2-7	-	ASSSRNPSYEQY
TRBV20-1	10	TRBJ1-2	-	SAPDRYYGST
TRBV5-6	14	TRBJ2-2	TRBD1	ASSLFGTALTGELF
TRBV15	12	TRBJ2-7	-	ATSSLEGSYEQY
TRBV4-3	11	TRBJ2-5	-	ASGQDLEETQY
TRBV11-2	12	TRBJ1-3	-	ASRPRGSGNTIY
TRBV15	14	TRBJ2-7	TRBD2	ATSRGSGLAGYEQY